The 8 T cell receptor beta chains in this list originate from one sample, sequenced in a study of tumor and adjacent non-tumor tissue in lung cancer. The library came from three nested PCR rounds adapted from ARM-PCR protocols. MiXCR, applied by TCRdb to the multiplex PCR reads, yields one record per CDR3 protein. This sample has tens of thousands of distinct CDR3 sequences; 55% to 80% occur once, and the top ten carry around 10%. This sample's RNA came from whole unsorted tissue. Sequenced input: lung tumor tissue. The receptor set was obtained from a woman aged 40 to 50 with non-small cell lung cancer.

This clonotype was seen a few times. CDR3 nucleotides: TGCGCCAGCAGCCGGAGCACAGATACGCAGTATTTT. It is translated as CASSRSTDTQYF. V usage is TRBV5-1 and J usage is TRBJ2-3; D is undetermined. CDR1 is SGHRS, CDR2 YFSETQ, per germline. Trimming shortened V by 4 bases and J by 0 bases, and 3 bases separated the two germline ends. CDR3 length equals 12 residues. Using reference TRBV5-1 and TRBJ2-3 for the parts outside the CDR3, the full variable domain is KAGVTQTPRYLIKTRGQQVTLSCSPISGHRSVSWYQQTPGQGLQFLFEYFSETQRNKGNFPGRFSGRQFSNSRSEMNVSTLELGDSALYLCASSRSTDTQYFGPGTRLTVL.

Notes on this clonotype: This CDR3 fails to terminate in the conserved phenylalanine or tryptophan, so it likely reflects a read error. The chain couples TRBV12-3 or TRBV12-4 to TRBJ2-3; D gene ambiguous. The CDR3 covers 14 residues. V was pared by 5 bases and J by 5 bases, with 14 bases between. The DNA of the CDR3 is TGTGCCAGCAGTCCAGACGGCCCCAGAGATACGCAGTATTCT. The encoded protein is CASSPDGPRDTQYS.

A single count supports this clonotype. At one end, the junction sequence differs from germline, possibly due to a read error. The rearrangement links TRBV11-2 to TRBJ1-1; D unresolved. Germline CDR1 is SGHAT and CDR2 is FQNNGV. The CDR3 has 12 residues. CDR3 bases: TGTGTCAGCAGCAATTCGGGGTTTGATGCCTTCTTT. Translated: CVSSNSGFDAFF.

As for this clonotype: Sequence at one end of the junction differs from germline and may be a read error. V and J are TRBV29-1 and TRBJ2-3, with D possibly being TRBD2 (6 bases). In germline, CDR1 is SQVTM, CDR2 ANQGSEA. This CDR3 spans 14 amino acids. For the CDR3, the DNA is TGCAGCACCCCTTTAGCGGACGACACAGATACGCAGCATTTC. Residues: CSTPLADDTDTQHF.

As for this clonotype: A junction boundary mismatches the germline segment, possibly from a read error. The chain joins TRBV2 to TRBJ1-5; 8 positions agree with TRBD1. The CDR3 consists of 15 residues. Germline assignment: CDR1 SNHLY and CDR2 FYNNEI. The CDR3 reads CSSSIQGGGNQPQHF. The CDR3 nucleotides read TGTTCCAGCAGCATACAGGGGGGGGGCAATCAGCCCCAGCATTTT.

The chain uses TRBV6-5 and TRBJ2-7; D is perhaps TRBD2 (5 bases). Germline CDR1 reads MNHEY; CDR2 reads SVGAGI. The CDR3 has 14 amino acids. V was cut by 10 bases and J by 5 bases, with 21 bases left in between. Here the CDR3 DNA reads TGTGCCAACACCAGATCGGGATCAAGTGACGAGCAGTACTTC. Translated, it gives CANTRSGSSDEQYF.

This clonotype was observed a handful of times. This chain joins TRBV20-1 and TRBJ2-5, with TRBD1 identical over 9 bases. The CDR3 contains 15 residues. Germline-derived CDR1 and CDR2 are DFQATT and SNEGSKA (reference sequence). The trim removed 0 bases at V and 4 bases at J, leaving 6 bases unmatched. Here the CDR3 DNA reads TGCAGTGCTAGAGATACAGGGGGCGCAGGAGAGACCCAGTACTTC. It codes for CSARDTGGAGETQYF.

For this clonotype: At one end the junction does not follow the germline gene, possibly because of a read error. V gene TRBV11-2 combines with J gene TRBJ2-7; 14 bases are shared with TRBD2. The CDR3 is made up of 16 amino acids. The germline gives CDR1 SGHAT, CDR2 FQNNGV. The CDR3 spells CPSSSTSGGGGYEHYF. In DNA, the CDR3 is TGTCCCAGCAGCTCGACTAGCGGGGGGGGGGGCTACGAGCACTACTTC.